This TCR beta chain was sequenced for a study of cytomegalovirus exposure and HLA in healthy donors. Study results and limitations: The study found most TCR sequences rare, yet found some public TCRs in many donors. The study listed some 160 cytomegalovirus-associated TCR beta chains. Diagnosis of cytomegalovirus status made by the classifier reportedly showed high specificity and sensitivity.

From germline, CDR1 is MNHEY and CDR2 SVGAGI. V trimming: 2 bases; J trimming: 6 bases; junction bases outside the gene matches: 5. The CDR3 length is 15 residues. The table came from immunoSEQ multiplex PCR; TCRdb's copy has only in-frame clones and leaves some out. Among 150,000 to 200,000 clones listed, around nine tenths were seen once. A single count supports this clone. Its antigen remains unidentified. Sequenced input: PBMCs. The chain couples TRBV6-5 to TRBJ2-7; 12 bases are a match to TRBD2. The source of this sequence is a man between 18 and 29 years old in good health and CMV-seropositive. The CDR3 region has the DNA TGTGCCAGCAGTTACCAGACTAGCGGGAGTACCGAGCAGTACTTC. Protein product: CASSYQTSGSTEQYF.